This T cell receptor beta chain was identified in a study of Ad26.COV2.S vaccination and SARS-CoV-2 variants. Trimming left V 4 bases short and J 6 bases short, with 10 bases between. Germline V gene lookup returns CDR1 ENHRY and CDR2 SYGVKD. This CDR3 comprises 12 residues. Study findings and constraints: Measures of TCR breadth and depth may have fallen short of total T cell responses. Breadth, reportedly substantial, characterized the spike-specific CD8+ and CD4+ T cell responses after vaccination. Breadth measured for non-spike TCRs was similar across vaccine and placebo recipients. Greater spike-specific TCR breadth was seen in vaccine recipients than in placebo recipients.

In its sample, this clone was seen a few times. Its matching antigen is unknown. Clones were sequenced by immunoSEQ multiplex PCR, and TCRdb holds only the in-frame ones, with some missing. The sample gives 180,000 or so clones, roughly nine tenths of which show up once; approximately 6% is in the top ten. Material: peripheral blood, obtained after recovery from COVID-19. This chain connects TRBV10-3 to TRBJ2-7, with D perhaps TRBD1 (6 bases). The sequence was obtained from a human donor who had recovered from COVID-19. The CDR3 region is CAISVDSTEQYF. CDR3 nucleotides: TGTGCCATCAGTGTGGACAGTACCGAGCAGTACTTC.